A selection of T cell receptor beta chains follows, all from one sample in a study of blood T cell repertoires in COVID-19. The assay was immunoSEQ multiplex PCR, and TCRdb's table has in-frame clones only and misses some. The sample includes about 110,000 clones, around 78% of them seen just once. Sequencing was done on a sample of peripheral blood. The source of these receptors is a man older than 75 with COVID-19, enrolled during active disease. CDR3s include the opening cysteine and the closing phenylalanine or tryptophan. Fields, in order: CDR3 DNA, CDR3 protein, D gene, V gene, clone size, J gene. D genes are given only for firm matches. Rows give clone size only sometimes, using once, few, many, or a class for an expanded clone.

TGTGCCAGCACCATCACGCGGCGGGAGTTTAATGAGCAGTTCTTC CASTITRREFNEQFF TRBD2 TRBV6-5 . TRBJ2-1
TGTGCCAGCAAGAGTCAACCTAGCACAGATACGCAGTATTTT CASKSQPSTDTQYF . TRBV6-5 . TRBJ2-3
TGCGCCAGCAGTGAGCTTTTAGGGCTAGCGGGGGGGCGCTCCTACGAGCAGTACTTC CASSELLGLAGGRSYEQYF TRBD2 TRBV10-1 . TRBJ2-7
TGTGCCAGCTCACCACCCCTAGCAGTCGAGACCCAGTACTTC CASSPPLAVETQYF . TRBV18 . TRBJ2-5
TGTGCCAGCAGCTACAACAGGGGGAACTATGGCTACACCTTC CASSYNRGNYGYTF TRBD1 TRBV7-2 . TRBJ1-2
TGTGCCAGCAGCCAAGGGACAGGGATAACTAACTATGGCTACACCTTC CASSQGTGITNYGYTF TRBD1 TRBV3-1/TRBV3-2 . TRBJ1-2
TGTGCCAGCAGCTCCCTCTCCGGGGAAATCTACGAGCAGTACTTC CASSSLSGEIYEQYF . TRBV11-2 many TRBJ2-7
TGTGCCAGCTCAGAATTACAGGGGACCTACGAGCAGTACTTC CASSELQGTYEQYF TRBD1 TRBV18 . TRBJ2-7
TGTGCCAGAAGTAATCCCGGGACTAGCTCCTACAATGAGCAGTTCTTC CARSNPGTSSYNEQFF TRBD2 TRBV5-3 . TRBJ2-1
TGTGCCAGCAGCCCACAGGGGGCGAAATTAACTAATGAAAAACTGTTTTTT CASSPQGAKLTNEKLFF TRBD1 TRBV28 . TRBJ1-4
TGTGCCAGCAGTGATGGACAGGGATGGAATTCACCCCTCCACTTT CASSDGQGWNSPLHF TRBD1 TRBV3-1/TRBV3-2 few TRBJ1-6
TGTGCCAGCAGTGAAAATACGCCACACTCTGGAAACACCATATATTTT CASSENTPHSGNTIYF . TRBV2 . TRBJ1-3
TGTGCCAGCAGCTTAATGCCCGCGGGGAGCTCCTACGAGCAGTACTTC CASSLMPAGSSYEQYF . TRBV11-2 . TRBJ2-7
TGTGCCAGCAGCCAGAAACGAGATATGAATGAAAAACTGTTTTTT CASSQKRDMNEKLFF . TRBV4-2 . TRBJ1-4
TGTGCCAGCACCTTAAGGGGGACAGACACCGGGGAGCTGTTTTTT CASTLRGTDTGELFF TRBD1 TRBV3-1/TRBV3-2 . TRBJ2-2
TGTGCCAGCAGGCCTGGACAGGGGGGCACAGATACGCAGTATTTT CASRPGQGGTDTQYF TRBD1 TRBV6-5 . TRBJ2-3
TGCGCCAGCAGCTTGGGGGAGCCCTACGAGCAGTACTTC CASSLGEPYEQYF . TRBV5-1 . TRBJ2-7
TGTGCCAGCAGCGTAGCAGGGCTGAACACTGAAGCTTTCTTT CASSVAGLNTEAFF . TRBV9 few TRBJ1-1
TGTGCCAGCAGTTCGGGGTCTCCTTATGGCTACACCTTC CASSSGSPYGYTF . TRBV12-3/TRBV12-4 many TRBJ1-2
TGTGCCAGCTCAGGGGACATTAGCACAGATACGCAGTATTTT CASSGDISTDTQYF . TRBV18 . TRBJ2-3
TGTGCCAGCGCCCGGACAGGGAATACTGAAGCTTTCTTT CASARTGNTEAFF TRBD1 TRBV6-5 few TRBJ1-1
TGTGCCAGCAGTCAACAGGGGATCTCTGAAGCTTTCTTT CASSQQGISEAFF TRBD1 TRBV12-3/TRBV12-4 . TRBJ1-1
TGTGCCAGTAGTATCGGACAGTCCTACAATGAGCAGTTCTTC CASSIGQSYNEQFF . TRBV19 few TRBJ2-1